This T cell receptor beta chain is drawn from a study of regulatory and conventional T cells in RAG deficiency. Assay: immunoSEQ multiplex PCR; the TCRdb copy retains only in-frame clones and omits some. The sample holds 34,000 or so clones, approximately 91% seen once. There are 16 residues in the CDR3. V was pared by 4 bases and J by 4 bases, with 9 bases of the junction left unmatched. This same sample was also taken into another study, of regulatory T cells. Turning to that study: Amplification used 52 TRBV primers and 13 TRBJ primers.

The source of this sequence is a human donor in good health. Sequenced sample: CD8+ T cells sorted from blood. J is TRBJ2-7 and V is TRBV23-1; TRBD1 matches at 11 bases. TRBV23-1 is marked as an open reading frame, function uncertain. DNA for the CDR3: TGCGCCAGCAGTCCCCACCCCGGGACAGGGGGGTACGAGCAGTACTTC. This translates into CASSPHPGTGGYEQYF.